This T cell receptor beta chain was observed in a study of blood T cell repertoires in COVID-19. Overall study: Spain, Italy and the United States supplied samples that represented acute and convalescent COVID-19.

CDR3 length: 16 amino acids. The trim removed 4 bases at V and 6 bases at J, leaving 14 bases unmatched. In germline, CDR1 is SGHDN, CDR2 FVKESK. In the original processing: Amplifying reference gene primers gave estimates of nucleated cell counts. TCRdb's table, derived via immunoSEQ multiplex PCR, lists solely in-frame clones and lacks some. The V and J calls and the clone size are those of that table, but D and trimming were determined from the DNA. The sample lists over 150,000 clones; 88% were seen once. The origin of this receptor is a man aged 50-60 years who had recovered from COVID-19. The sample taken for sequencing was peripheral blood. The chain couples TRBV14 to TRBJ1-2, with 7 nucleotides matching TRBD1. CDR3 protein: CASSPTTVAGGHGYTF. The CDR3 DNA follows: TGTGCCAGCAGCCCCACGACGGTGGCAGGGGGGCATGGCTACACCTTC.